The sequence of this TCR beta chain was determined in a study of CD8 T cells in ankylosing spondylitis. Study-wide findings and caveats: A motif of 7 to 9 highly homologous TCR beta variants was seen as apparently characteristic of ankylosing spondylitis blood.

TCRdb fed the 5' RACE reads into MiXCR, producing one record per CDR3 protein. The sample lists roughly 670,000 distinct CDR3 sequences, over 15% occurring once. CDR3 size: 12 residues. The germline CDR1 and CDR2 sequences are SGHTA and FQGNSA. V lost 1 base and J lost 9, with 7 bases in between. This clonotype was observed at least ten times. The antigen remains undetermined. The receptor comes from a male donor with ankylosing spondylitis. This chain uses TRBV7-2 with TRBJ2-1; D is unresolved. Material for sequencing was blood, either unsorted or a sorted T cell fraction (not recorded which). CDR3 in amino acids: CASSLGKGEQFF. CDR3 nucleotide sequence: TGTGCCAGCAGCTTAGGGAAGGGTGAGCAGTTCTTC.